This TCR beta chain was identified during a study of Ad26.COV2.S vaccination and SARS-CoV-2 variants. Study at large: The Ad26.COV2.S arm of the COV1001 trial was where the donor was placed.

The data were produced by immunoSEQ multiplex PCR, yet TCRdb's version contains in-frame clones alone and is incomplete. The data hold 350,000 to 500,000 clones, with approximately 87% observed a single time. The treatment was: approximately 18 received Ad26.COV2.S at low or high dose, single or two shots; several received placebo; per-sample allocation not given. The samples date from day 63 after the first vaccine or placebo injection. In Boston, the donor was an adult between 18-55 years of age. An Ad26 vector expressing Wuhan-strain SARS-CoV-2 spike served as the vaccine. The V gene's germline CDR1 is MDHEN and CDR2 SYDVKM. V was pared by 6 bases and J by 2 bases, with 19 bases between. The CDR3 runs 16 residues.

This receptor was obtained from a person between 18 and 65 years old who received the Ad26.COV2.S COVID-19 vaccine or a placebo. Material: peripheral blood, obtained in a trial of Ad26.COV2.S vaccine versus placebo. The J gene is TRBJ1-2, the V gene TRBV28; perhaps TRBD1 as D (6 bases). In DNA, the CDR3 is TGTGCCAGCAGGATACCTTCAGGGGCCGGGAACTATGGCTACACCTTC. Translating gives CASRIPSGAGNYGYTF.